This T cell receptor beta chain was sequenced for a study of radiotherapy plus CTLA-4 blockade in lung cancer. Looking at the study overall: About 17% of enrolled patients responded objectively, and roughly 30% had disease control. Regarding the study as a whole: TCR clones of tumor origin grew in blood after radiotherapy plus ipilimumab. Response, reportedly, was best predicted by interferon-beta along with early blood T cell clone dynamics.

Trimming left V 1 base short and J 9 bases short, with 4 bases between. The CDR3 loop spans 12 amino acids. Germline V gene sequence: CDR1 SGHVS, CDR2 FNYEAQ. As concerns this clone: Its specificity is not known.

Enrolled patients, whose metastatic non-small-cell lung cancer was chemo-refractory, received focal radiation plus CTLA-4 blockade with ipilimumab. TCRdb keeps only in-frame clones here, not all; method: immunoSEQ multiplex PCR. The data contain 90,000 to 100,000 clones, approximately 72% of them singletons. The sequencing here drew on peripheral blood, taken from a patient treated with radiotherapy plus ipilimumab. The sequence was collected from a human donor with non-small cell lung cancer who had a partial response to radiotherapy plus ipilimumab. Some clones in this sample may be carry-over from other donors' samples. The chain is built from TRBV7-6 and TRBJ1-6; D is ambiguous. The chain's CDR3 is CASSLGGSPLHF. The CDR3 DNA is TGTGCCAGCAGCTTAGGCGGTTCACCCCTCCACTTT.